This record covers a single TCR beta chain. Its antigen is not identified. This record belongs to a study of T-cell reconstitution after alpha-beta-depleted transplantation in children. The study's findings and limits: After transplant, high TCRbeta diversity at day 60 in some patients arose from surviving recipient T cells and thymic progenitors. Several hundred expanded graft clones reportedly supplied alpha-beta T cells about two months after transplant. A year had passed since transplant, and T-cell counts and diversity by then came mostly from newly produced T cells.

V dropped 0 bases and J dropped 2 bases, with 7 bases sitting between them. Germline CDR1 is LGHNA and CDR2 is YSLEER. The CDR3 is made up of 14 amino acids. TCRbeta library preparation incorporated unique molecular identifiers. TCRdb reprocessed the PCR reads with MiXCR, giving one entry per CDR3 protein. The sample holds about 300,000 distinct CDR3 sequences, over 7% seen once. This TCR came from a female patient aged 2-9 years who had a stem cell transplant for Fanconi anemia, so the T cells may come from the graft donor. J is TRBJ1-2 and V is TRBV4-3; D gene ambiguous. This sample comprised peripheral blood, obtained 360 days after TCRalphabeta/CD19-depleted stem cell transplant. This chain's CDR3 is CASSQDARNYGYTF. In DNA form, the CDR3 reads TGCGCCAGCAGCCAAGATGCGAGGAACTATGGCTACACCTTC.